This T cell receptor beta chain was identified in a study of control samples from healthy donors and cancer patients. Assay: immunoSEQ multiplex PCR; the TCRdb copy retains only in-frame clones and omits some. This table holds 150,000 to 200,000 clones, more than 90% found once. CDR3 size: 16 residues. The ends were cut back, 6 bases at V and 0 bases at J, with 14 bases in the middle. Germline V gene sequence: CDR1 SEHNR, CDR2 FQNEAQ (reference sequence). Material for sequencing was blood. The clonotype comes from a man aged 30-40 years in good health. The chain uses TRBV7-9 and TRBJ2-2, with D unclear. The CDR3 DNA is TGTGCCAGCAGGGGCTCTGGAGTCGCGAACACCGGGGAGCTGTTTTTT. It encodes CASRGSGVANTGELFF. Using reference TRBV7-9 and TRBJ2-2 for the parts outside the CDR3, the full variable domain is DTGVSQNPRHKITKRGQNVTFRCDPISEHNRLYWYRQTLGQGPEFLTYFQNEAQLEKSRLLSDRFSAERPKGSFSTLEIQRTEQGDSAMYLCASRGSGVANTGELFFGEGSRLTVL.